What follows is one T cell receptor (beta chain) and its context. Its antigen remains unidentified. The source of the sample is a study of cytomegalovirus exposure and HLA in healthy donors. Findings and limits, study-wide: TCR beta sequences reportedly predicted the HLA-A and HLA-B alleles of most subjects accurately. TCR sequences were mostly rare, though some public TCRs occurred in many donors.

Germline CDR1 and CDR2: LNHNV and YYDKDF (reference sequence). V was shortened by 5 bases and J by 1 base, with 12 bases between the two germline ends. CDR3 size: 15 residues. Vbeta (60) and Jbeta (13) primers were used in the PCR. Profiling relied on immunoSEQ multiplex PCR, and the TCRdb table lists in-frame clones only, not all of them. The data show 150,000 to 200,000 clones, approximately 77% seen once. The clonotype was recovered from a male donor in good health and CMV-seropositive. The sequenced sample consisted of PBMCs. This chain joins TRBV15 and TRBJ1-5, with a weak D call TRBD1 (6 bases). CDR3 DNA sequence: TGTGCCACCAGCTCACGTGGGACAAGCAATCAGCCCCAGCATTTT. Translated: CATSSRGTSNQPQHF.